This entry lists 20 T cell receptor beta chains sequenced from one sample in a study of blood T cell repertoires in COVID-19. Here immunoSEQ multiplex PCR was the method, and the copy in TCRdb shows in-frame clones only, minus some. The sample consists of approximately 70,000 clones, approximately 88% of them appearing once. Sequenced material: peripheral blood. These receptors were collected from a woman between 65 and 79 years old with acute or convalescent COVID-19.

This chain connects TRBV2 to TRBJ2-1, with 8 nucleotides matching TRBD1. Trimming cost V 6 bases and J 3 bases; bases outside gene matches: 4. This CDR3 region has 14 residues. Germline V gene lookup returns CDR1 SNHLY and CDR2 FYNNEI. Here the CDR3 DNA reads TGTGCCAGCAGCCGGACAGGGATCTACAATGAGCAGTTCTTC. This encodes CASSRTGIYNEQFF.

The chain carries TRBV10-1 and TRBJ2-3; TRBD1 agrees at 7 bases. The CDR3 covers 13 residues. Germline loops: CDR1 WNHNN, CDR2 SYGVQD (reference sequence). V lost 9 bases, J lost 5 bases, and 8 bases stayed unmatched. CDR3 DNA sequence: TGCGCCAGGGGGACAGAAGAGAAAGATACGCAGTATTTT. This sequence encodes CARGTEEKDTQYF.

This clone was recorded once. The chain is built from TRBV11-2 and TRBJ2-7; 7 nucleotides align to TRBD2. Germline assignment: CDR1 SGHAT and CDR2 FQNNGV. The trim removed 4 bases at V and 3 bases at J, leaving 9 bases unmatched. The CDR3 is 15 residues long. CDR3 in amino acids: CASSSSGLPSYEQYF. As DNA, the CDR3 is TGTGCCAGCAGCTCATCGGGACTACCCAGCTACGAGCAGTACTTC. Combining the CDR3 with reference TRBV11-2 and TRBJ2-7 gives the whole variable domain EAGVAQSPRYKIIEKRQSVAFWCNPISGHATLYWYQQILGQGPKLLIQFQNNGVVDDSQLPKDRFSAERLKGVDSTLKIQPAKLEDSAVYLCASSSSGLPSYEQYFGPGTRLTVT.

CDR3 nucleotides: TGTGCCAGCAGCTTAATCAACTCTGGGGCCAACGTCCTGACTTTC. This translates into CASSLINSGANVLTF. The chain links TRBV7-3 to TRBJ2-6; unclear D gene. The CDR3 contains 15 residues. Germline V gene sequence: CDR1 SGHTA, CDR2 FQGTGA. The V and J ends lost 1 base and 0 bases respectively, with 4 bases between them.

This clone has just a few counts. This sequence joins TRBV19 and TRBJ1-1; tentative D call: TRBD1 (5 bases). Germline lookup yields CDR1 LNHDA and CDR2 SQIVND (reference sequence). The CDR3 sequence is 13 residues long. Trimming pared 5 bases from V and 10 bases from J, leaving 17 bases between. This chain's CDR3 is CASSDSFSLSAFF. DNA for the CDR3: TGTGCCAGTAGTGACAGTTTTAGCTTATCAGCTTTCTTT.

The genes are TRBV6-2 or TRBV6-3 and TRBJ2-7; a possible D gene is TRBD2 (5 bases). This CDR3 is built from 14 residues. The V end lost 0 bases, the J end lost 7 bases, and 13 bases lay between the germline ends. Germline CDR1 is MNHEY and CDR2 is SVGEGT. CDR3 nucleotides: TGTGCCAGCAGTTACTCCCCCTACCGCGGGGAGCAGTACTTC. It codes for CASSYSPYRGEQYF.

The CDR3 loop reads CASSVVQGAGPLLRFF. The CDR3 DNA sequence: TGTGCCAGCAGCGTAGTGCAGGGGGCTGGGCCCCTGTTAAGGTTCTTT. The chain combines TRBV9 with TRBJ1-1; 8 bases fit TRBD1. Germline V gives CDR1 SGDLS, CDR2 YYNGEE. The CDR3 covers 16 residues. Trimming took 0 bases from V and 14 from J; bases not matched to a gene: 18. The entire variable domain, with the rest obtained from reference TRBV9 and TRBJ1-1, is as follows: DSGVTQTPKHLITATGQRVTLRCSPRSGDLSVYWYQQSLDQGLQFLIQYYNGEERAKGNILERFSAQQFPDLHSELNLSSLELGDSALYFCASSVVQGAGPLLRFFGQGTRLTVV.

This clone was picked up one time. V is TRBV18 and J is TRBJ1-3, with 9 bases lining up with TRBD1. CDR1 KGHSH and CDR2 LQKENI come from the germline V gene. V was pared by 3 bases and J by 0 bases, with 9 bases of the junction left unmatched. This CDR3 contains 18 residues. This CDR3 is CASSPIPGQGYSGNTIYF. The CDR3 nucleotides are TGTGCCAGCTCACCGATACCGGGACAGGGATACTCTGGAAACACCATATATTTT.

This clone was observed once. The chain links TRBV28 to TRBJ1-1; D is ambiguous. The CDR3 consists of 14 residues. Germline CDR1 and CDR2: MDHEN and SYDVKM. V lost 8 bases and J lost 6, with 19 bases in between. The DNA of the CDR3 is TGTGCCAGCTCCGAGGGAGGAACTGTCCCTGAAGCTTTCTTT. Residues: CASSEGGTVPEAFF.

In nucleotides, the CDR3 is TGTGCCAGCAGTCGACAGGGGCAGAACACTGAAGCTTTCTTT. It specifies CASSRQGQNTEAFF. The chain employs TRBV9 and TRBJ1-1, with 8 bases identical to TRBD1. CDR1 SGDLS and CDR2 YYNGEE come from the germline V gene. The ends lost 5 bases at V and 1 base at J; junction bases unmatched: 4. This CDR3 region has 14 residues.

The V and J genes are TRBV28 and TRBJ1-1, with 7 bases fitting TRBD1. The CDR3 runs 13 residues. CDR1 and CDR2 (germline): MDHEN, SYDVKM. Trimming took 5 bases from V and 8 from J; bases not matched to a gene: 8. CDR3 in amino acids: CASSLPYRGEAFF. Here the CDR3 DNA reads TGTGCCAGCAGTCTACCTTACAGGGGCGAAGCTTTCTTT.

J is TRBJ1-4 and V is TRBV3-1 (or the pseudogene TRBV3-2); 8 nucleotides line up with TRBD1. Trimming removed 4 bases from V and 5 bases from J; junction bases left unmatched: 9. CDR1 and CDR2 (germline): LGHDT, YNNKEL (reference sequence). The CDR3 is made up of 16 amino acids. CDR3 sequence (DNA): TGTGCCAGCAGCCTCCGGGGGACAGGCTCGAATGAAAAACTGTTTTTT. Its protein is CASSLRGTGSNEKLFF.

The rearrangement joins TRBV28 to TRBJ2-4; TRBD2 matches at 8 bases. Germline V gene data show CDR1 as MDHEN and CDR2 as SYDVKM. The CDR3 consists of 15 residues. V shed 6 bases and J 1 base; nucleotides not matched to a gene: 5. The CDR3 reads CASSPTSVAKNIQYF. CDR3 DNA: TGTGCCAGCAGCCCGACTAGCGTTGCCAAAAACATTCAGTACTTC. Full variable domain (remainder filled in from reference TRBV28 and TRBJ2-4): DVKVTQSSRYLVKRTGEKVFLECVQDMDHENMFWYRQDPGLGLRLIYFSYDVKMKEKGDIPEGYSVSREKKERFSLILESASTNQTSMYLCASSPTSVAKNIQYFGAGTRLSVL.

The chain employs TRBV29-1 and TRBJ2-7; tentatively, D is TRBD1 (6 bases). This CDR3 is 13 amino acids long. Per the germline V gene, CDR1 is SQVTM and CDR2 is ANQGSEA. V lost 5 bases, J lost 3 bases, and 14 bases lay in between. For the CDR3, the DNA is TGCAGCGTTTTGGGGGACACTTTCTACGAGCAGTACTTC. This translates into CSVLGDTFYEQYF.

The chain couples TRBV7-2 to TRBJ2-5; 7 nucleotides line up with TRBD2. Germline assignment: CDR1 SGHTA and CDR2 FQGNSA. This CDR3 is built from 15 residues. Trimming took 3 bases from V and 3 from J; bases not matched to a gene: 7. CDR3 protein: CASSFSGLIEETQYF. Here the CDR3 DNA reads TGTGCCAGCAGCTTCTCGGGACTAATAGAAGAGACCCAGTACTTC.

In its sample, this clone was seen a few times. V gene TRBV5-1 combines with J gene TRBJ1-2; D uncertain. V gave up 7 bases and J gave up 2 bases, with 15 bases separating them. The CDR3 contains 14 residues. Per germline, CDR1 SGHRS and CDR2 YFSETQ. The CDR3 coding sequence is TGCGCCAGCTCAACCGGGAGCCAGAACTATGGCTACACCTTC. Protein sequence: CASSTGSQNYGYTF.

The J gene is TRBJ2-7, the V gene TRBV6-5; a possible D gene is TRBD1 (6 bases). Deletions cut 8 bases from V and 2 bases from J, with 19 bases between. CDR3 length: 15 residues. CDR1 is MNHEY and CDR2 is SVGAGI in the germline V gene. CDR3 nucleotide sequence: TGTGCCAGCGAGACCGTACAGGGTAACCCCTACGAGCAGTACTTC. It specifies CASETVQGNPYEQYF.

V gene TRBV30 combines with J gene TRBJ1-3; D is perhaps TRBD1 (5 bases). The CDR3 is made up of 15 amino acids. The germline V gene has CDR1 GTSNPN and CDR2 SVGIG (reference sequence). With 1 base removed from V and 2 bases from J, the gap between germline ends came to 12 bases. The CDR3 spells CAWSDPRVTGNTIYF. In nucleotides, the CDR3 is TGTGCCTGGAGTGACCCCAGGGTAACTGGAAACACCATATATTTT.

Only a few counts were recorded for this clone. J is TRBJ2-5 and V is TRBV5-6; TRBD1 matches 12 bases. V lost 2 bases, J lost 5 bases, and 7 bases stayed unmatched. Per germline, CDR1 SGHDT and CDR2 YYEEEE. This CDR3 contains 16 residues. CDR3 bases: TGTGCCAGCAGCTTAGGGACAGGGGGCGCAGGGGAGACCCAGTACTTC. It translates to CASSLGTGGAGETQYF.

V usage is TRBV19 and J usage is TRBJ1-2; D is perhaps TRBD1 (5 bases). The length of the CDR3 is 13 residues. CDR1 and CDR2 (germline): LNHDA, SQIVND (reference sequence). V gave up 7 bases and J gave up 7 bases, with 16 bases separating them. CDR3 coding DNA: TGTGCCAGTACTCCGGGGGGATCGTCTGGCTACACCTTC. Encoded protein: CASTPGGSSGYTF.